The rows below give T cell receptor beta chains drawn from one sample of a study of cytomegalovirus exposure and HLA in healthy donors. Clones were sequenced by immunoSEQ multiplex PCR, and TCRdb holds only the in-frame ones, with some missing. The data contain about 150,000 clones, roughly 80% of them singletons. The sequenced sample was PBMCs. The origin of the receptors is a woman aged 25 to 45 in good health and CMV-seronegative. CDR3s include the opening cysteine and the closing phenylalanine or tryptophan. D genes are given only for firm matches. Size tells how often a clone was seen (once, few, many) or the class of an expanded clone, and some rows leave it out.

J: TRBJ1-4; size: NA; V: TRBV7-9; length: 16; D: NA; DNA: TGTGCCAGCAGCTCCCAGGCGAATTATTTTACTGAAAAACTGTTTTTT; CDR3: CASSSQANYFTEKLFF
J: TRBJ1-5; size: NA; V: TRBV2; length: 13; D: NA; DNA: TGTGCCAGCAGGGGACAACTTAATCAGCCCCAGCATTTT; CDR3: CASRGQLNQPQHF
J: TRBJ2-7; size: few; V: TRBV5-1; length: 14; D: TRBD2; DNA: TGCGCCAGCAGCCCGGGGGGGGGCCCCTACGAGCAGTACTTC; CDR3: CASSPGGGPYEQYF
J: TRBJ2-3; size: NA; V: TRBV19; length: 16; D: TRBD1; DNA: TGTGCCAGTAGTCTTAGGGACAGTGGGACCACAGATACGCAGTATTTT; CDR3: CASSLRDSGTTDTQYF
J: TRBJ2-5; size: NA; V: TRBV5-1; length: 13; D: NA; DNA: TGCGCCAGCAGCTTGGCGGGGGTGGGGACCCAGTACTTC; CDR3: CASSLAGVGTQYF
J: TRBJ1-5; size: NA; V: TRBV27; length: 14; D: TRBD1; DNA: TGTGCCAGCAGACGGGAGGGGGCCAATCAGCCCCAGCATTTT; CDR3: CASRREGANQPQHF
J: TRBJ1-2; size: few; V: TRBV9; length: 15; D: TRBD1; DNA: TGTGCCAGCAGCCAACAGGGGGCCACTGCCTATGGCTACACCTTC; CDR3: CASSQQGATAYGYTF
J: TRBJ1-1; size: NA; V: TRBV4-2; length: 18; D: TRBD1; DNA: TGTGCCAGCAGCCAGTCAAGATGGGGTGACAGGGTGAACACTGAAGCTTTCTTT; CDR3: CASSQSRWGDRVNTEAFF
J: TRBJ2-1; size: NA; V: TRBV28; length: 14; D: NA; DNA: TGTGCCAGCAGCCTAGGTGGGGGGAAAGGGGAGCAGTTCTTC; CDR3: CASSLGGGKGEQFF
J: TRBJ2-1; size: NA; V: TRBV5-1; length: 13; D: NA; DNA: TGCGCCAGCAGCTTGGACAGTTACAATGAGCAGTTCTTC; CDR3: CASSLDSYNEQFF
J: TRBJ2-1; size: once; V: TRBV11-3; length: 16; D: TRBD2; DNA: TGTGCCAGCAGCTTGGGGACTAGCGGAGGTTACAATGAGCAGTTCTTC; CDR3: CASSLGTSGGYNEQFF
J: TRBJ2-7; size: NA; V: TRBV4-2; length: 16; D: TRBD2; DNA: TGTGCCAGCAGCTTCCTGCAGACTAGCGGGGGTAGGGAGCAGTACTTC; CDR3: CASSFLQTSGGREQYF
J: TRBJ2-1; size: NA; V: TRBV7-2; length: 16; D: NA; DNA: TGTGCCAGCAGCTCGACCTTTGGACAACTCTACAATGAGCAGTTCTTC; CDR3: CASSSTFGQLYNEQFF
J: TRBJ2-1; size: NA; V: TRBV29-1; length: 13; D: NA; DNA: TGCAGCGTTGATTCGCGACTGCCGGGTGAGCAGTTCTTC; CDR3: CSVDSRLPGEQFF
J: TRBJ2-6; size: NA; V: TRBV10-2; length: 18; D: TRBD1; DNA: TGCGCCAGCAGTGGCCCGGGACAGGGATACTCTGGGGCCAACGTCCTGACTTTC; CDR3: CASSGPGQGYSGANVLTF
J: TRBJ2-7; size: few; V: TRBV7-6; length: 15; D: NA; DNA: TGTGCCAGCAGCTTAGAGACAGCCAGCTCCTACGAGCAGTACTTC; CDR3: CASSLETASSYEQYF
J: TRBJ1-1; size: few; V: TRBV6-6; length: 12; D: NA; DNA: TGTGCCCCGCGGGGGACGAACACTGAAGCTTTCTTT; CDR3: CAPRGTNTEAFF
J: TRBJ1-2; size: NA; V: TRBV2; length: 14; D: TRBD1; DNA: TGTGCCAGCAGTGAAGGGACAGGGGTCTATGGCTACACCTTC; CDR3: CASSEGTGVYGYTF
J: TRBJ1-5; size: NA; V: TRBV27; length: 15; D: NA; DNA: TGTGCCAGCAGTCAATCCTCAGTGGGCAATCAGCCCCAGCATTTT; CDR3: CASSQSSVGNQPQHF
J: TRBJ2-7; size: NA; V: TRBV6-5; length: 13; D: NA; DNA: TGTGCCAGCAGCCGAGCGGTCAGCTACGAGCAGTACTTC; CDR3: CASSRAVSYEQYF
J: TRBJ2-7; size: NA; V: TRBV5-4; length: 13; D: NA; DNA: TGTGCCAGCAGCCTTACGACAGGGAGGGAGCAGTACTTC; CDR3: CASSLTTGREQYF
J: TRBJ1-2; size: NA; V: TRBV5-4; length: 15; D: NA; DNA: TGTGCCAGCAGCTTTGGGAACAGGGTTGGCTATGGCTACACCTTC; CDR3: CASSFGNRVGYGYTF
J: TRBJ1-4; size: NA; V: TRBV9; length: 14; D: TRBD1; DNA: TGTGCCAGCAGCCCCCGGGACAGATATGAAAAACTGTTTTTT; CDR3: CASSPRDRYEKLFF
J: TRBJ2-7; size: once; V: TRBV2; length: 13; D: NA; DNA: TGTGCCAGCAGTGTGGACAGCTCGATCGAGCAGTACTTC; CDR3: CASSVDSSIEQYF
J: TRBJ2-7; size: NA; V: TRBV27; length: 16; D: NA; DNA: TGTGCCAGCAGTCCGACTCCCAGGGGAAGCTCCTACGAGCAGTACTTC; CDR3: CASSPTPRGSSYEQYF
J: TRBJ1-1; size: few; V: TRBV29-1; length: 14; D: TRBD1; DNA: TGCAGCGTTCCAATCACAGACAGGGCTGGTGAAGCTTTCTTT; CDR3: CSVPITDRAGEAFF